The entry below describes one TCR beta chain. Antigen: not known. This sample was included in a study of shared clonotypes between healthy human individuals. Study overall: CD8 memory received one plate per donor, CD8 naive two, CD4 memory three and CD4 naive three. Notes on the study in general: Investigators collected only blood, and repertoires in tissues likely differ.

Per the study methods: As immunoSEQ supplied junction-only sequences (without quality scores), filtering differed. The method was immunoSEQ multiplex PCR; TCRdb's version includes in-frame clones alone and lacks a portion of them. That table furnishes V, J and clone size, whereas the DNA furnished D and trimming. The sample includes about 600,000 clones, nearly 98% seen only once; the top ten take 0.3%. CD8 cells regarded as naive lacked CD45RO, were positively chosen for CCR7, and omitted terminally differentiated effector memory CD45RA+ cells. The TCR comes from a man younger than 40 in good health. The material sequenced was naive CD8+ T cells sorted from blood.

The CDR3 protein is CASSEPGRQRGGRWVEKLFF. For the CDR3, the DNA is TGCGCCAGCAGTGAACCGGGGAGACAGAGGGGCGGGCGCTGGGTGGAAAAACTGTTTTTT. This chain uses TRBV10-1 with TRBJ1-4; TRBD1 might be the D (5 bases). CDR1 and CDR2 (germline): WNHNN, SYGVQD (reference sequence). This CDR3 spans 20 amino acids. The germline V and J ends were trimmed by 3 bases and 8 bases, with 31 bases remaining between them.